A single sample is the source of the 28 T cell receptor beta chains below, sequenced in a study of T cells in Graves' hyperthyroidism and ophthalmopathy. Amplification of TCR beta CDR3 regions used RNA as the template. Initially, a first-round RT-PCR of the TCR CDR3 employed the HTBI primer set. MiXCR, run by TCRdb on the multiplex PCR reads, gives a single entry per CDR3 protein. This table has approximately 300,000 distinct CDR3 sequences, roughly 18% appearing once. Material: blood. Every receptor here comes from a man aged 50 to 60 with Graves' ophthalmopathy.

The rearrangement uses TRBV28 and TRBJ1-6; tentative D call: TRBD1 (5 bases). The CDR3 is made up of 14 amino acids. The ends were cut back, 5 bases at V and 7 bases at J, with 12 bases in the middle. CDR1 and CDR2 from the germline V gene are MDHEN and SYDVKM. The CDR3 loop is CASSPRGPNSPLHF. The CDR3 DNA sequence: TGTGCCAGCAGTCCTCGGGGACCAAATTCACCCCTCCACTTT.

A note on this clonotype: A much more abundant neighbour one base away suggests this may be a read error. This chain links TRBV7-8 with TRBJ2-1, with D possibly TRBD2 on 7 matching bases. In germline, CDR1 is SGHVS, CDR2 FQNEAQ. The CDR3 consists of 13 residues. The CDR3: CASSLERDNEQSF. The CDR3, as DNA: TGTGCCAGCAGCTTAGAGCGGGACAATGAGCAGTCCTTC.

This clonotype occurred many times. The CDR3 nucleotides are TGTGCCAGCAGCCCATATAGCACAGATACGCAGTATTTT. This translates into CASSPYSTDTQYF. The chain has TRBV28 and TRBJ2-3; no clear D. This CDR3 contains 13 residues. Germline CDR1 and CDR2: MDHEN and SYDVKM. V lost 6 bases to trimming and J lost 0 bases, with 7 bases between them. Full variable domain (remainder filled in from reference TRBV28 and TRBJ2-3): DVKVTQSSRYLVKRTGEKVFLECVQDMDHENMFWYRQDPGLGLRLIYFSYDVKMKEKGDIPEGYSVSREKKERFSLILESASTNQTSMYLCASSPYSTDTQYFGPGTRLTVL.

This clonotype showed up many times. The V and J genes are TRBV30 and TRBJ2-7, with D hard to call. Trimming took 0 bases from V and 6 from J, leaving 9 bases between them. This CDR3 comprises 12 residues. CDR1 GTSNPN and CDR2 SVGIG come from the germline V gene (reference sequence). The CDR3 loop reads CAWSVNPLEQYF. The CDR3, as DNA: TGTGCCTGGAGTGTAAATCCCCTCGAGCAGTACTTC.

At least ten counts were recorded for this clonotype. For the CDR3, the DNA is TGTGCCAGCAGCGAGGTGGGGACGAGCGACAATCAGCCCCAGCATTTT. It codes for CASSEVGTSDNQPQHF. This chain links TRBV6-1 with TRBJ1-5; TRBD1 is a possible D gene (5 bases). The CDR3 length is 16 residues. The germline V and J ends were trimmed by 6 bases and 3 bases, with 18 bases remaining between them. CDR1 MNHNS and CDR2 SASEGT come from the germline V gene.

This clonotype has at least ten counts. The V call is TRBV3-1, the J call TRBJ2-7, with 14 bases fitting TRBD2. CDR1 LGHDT and CDR2 YNNKEL come from the germline V gene (reference sequence). This CDR3 is 15 amino acids long. V shed 4 bases and J 5 bases; nucleotides not matched to a gene: 4. CDR3 in amino acids: CASSPRTSGRHEQYF. In nucleotides, the CDR3 is TGTGCCAGCAGCCCGAGGACTAGCGGGAGGCACGAGCAGTACTTC.

This clonotype was counted at least ten times. The V call is TRBV24-1, the J call TRBJ2-1; 12 nucleotides align to TRBD2. V lost 7 bases to trimming and J lost 3 bases; unmatched junction nucleotides: 6. The CDR3 is made up of 16 amino acids. Germline-derived CDR1 and CDR2 are KGHDR and SFDVKD. The CDR3 loop reads CATSLGTSGFYNEQFF. DNA of the CDR3: TGTGCCACCAGCCTTGGGACTAGCGGGTTCTACAATGAGCAGTTCTTC.

In this sample, this clonotype turned up many times. This chain uses TRBV13 with TRBJ2-7; D might be TRBD2 (6 bases). Trimming left V 8 bases short and J 3 bases short, with 8 bases between. Looked up from germline, CDR1 is PRHDT and CDR2 is FYEKMQ (reference sequence). The CDR3 covers 11 residues. CDR3 region: CASGRLYEQYF. The CDR3 DNA reads TGTGCCAGCGGGAGGCTCTACGAGCAGTACTTC.

This clonotype turned up a few times. The CDR3 is CASSVGIVTGELFF. CDR3 nucleotide sequence: TGTGCCAGCAGTGTGGGGATTGTGACCGGGGAGCTGTTTTTT. The J gene is TRBJ2-2, the V gene TRBV6-2 or TRBV6-3; unclear D gene. V was trimmed by 5 bases and J by 5 bases, leaving 12 bases between them. Per germline, CDR1 MNHEY and CDR2 SVGEGT. This CDR3 has 14 residues.

In nucleotides, the CDR3 is TGCGCCAGCAGCGGGGACGCCACCCGTACCTACAATGAGCAGTTCTTC. This encodes CASSGDATRTYNEQFF. The chain combines TRBV5-1 with TRBJ2-1, with D perhaps TRBD1 or TRBD2 (5 bases each). The V end was cut by 4 bases, the J end by 2 bases, with 16 bases between. The CDR3 spans 16 residues. The germline CDR1 and CDR2 sequences are SGHRS and YFSETQ. Filled out from reference TRBV5-1 and TRBJ2-1, the complete variable domain reads KAGVTQTPRYLIKTRGQQVTLSCSPISGHRSVSWYQQTPGQGLQFLFEYFSETQRNKGNFPGRFSGRQFSNSRSEMNVSTLELGDSALYLCASSGDATRTYNEQFFGPGTRLTVL.

A few counts support this clonotype. The rearrangement links TRBV2 to TRBJ2-7, with TRBD2 identical over 13 bases. The CDR3 is 15 residues long. Trimming cost V 7 bases and J 3 bases; bases outside gene matches: 6. Per the germline V gene, CDR1 is SNHLY and CDR2 is FYNNEI. The CDR3 DNA follows: TGTGCCAGCATAAGGGGGACTAGCGGGATCTACGAGCAGTACTTC. As protein: CASIRGTSGIYEQYF.

There are many counts of this clonotype. In DNA, the CDR3 is TGCGCCACCACAGGGACGGTTTGGGCTTTCTTT. Amino acid sequence: CATTGTVWAFF. The genes are TRBV5-1 and TRBJ1-1; D possibly corresponds to TRBD1 (6 bases). The V and J ends lost 9 bases and 11 bases respectively, with 17 bases between them. Germline V gene data show CDR1 as SGHRS and CDR2 as YFSETQ. The CDR3 totals 11 residues.

This clonotype was seen many times. V is TRBV28 and J is TRBJ1-6; 7 positions agree with TRBD1. The CDR3 is made up of 14 amino acids. The ends lost 6 bases at V and 9 bases at J; junction bases unmatched: 8. CDR1 MDHEN and CDR2 SYDVKM come from the germline V gene. CDR3 region: CASSQTGMGSPLHF. In nucleotides, the CDR3 is TGTGCCAGCAGCCAGACAGGGATGGGTTCACCCCTCCACTTT.

This chain links TRBV11-3 with TRBJ2-5; possible D gene TRBD2, 5 bases. The CDR3 sequence is 17 residues long. V gave up 0 bases and J gave up 1 base, with 15 bases separating them. CDR1 is SGHNT, CDR2 YENEEA, per germline. Here the CDR3 reads CASSLEIPRGFQETQYF. Written as DNA, the CDR3 is TGTGCCAGCAGCTTAGAAATTCCCCGAGGGTTCCAAGAGACCCAGTACTTC.

A note on this clonotype: A junction end diverges from the germline sequence, so it may reflect a read error. The chain has TRBV3-1 and TRBJ2-5; possibly TRBD1 for D (5 bases). Germline V gene sequence: CDR1 LGHDT, CDR2 YNNKEL (reference sequence). The CDR3 has 13 residues. CDR3 region: CASSPDRFETQCF. The CDR3 DNA reads TGTGCCAGCAGCCCCGACAGATTCGAGACCCAGTGCTTC.

Here the CDR3 DNA reads TGTGCCAGCAGCCAAGGGTTGATTAGGGGATCAAACACCGGGGAGCTGTTTTTT. This codes for CASSQGLIRGSNTGELFF. The chain uses TRBV3-1 and TRBJ2-2; possible D gene TRBD1, 5 bases. The V gene lost 1 base and the J gene lost 2 bases, with 17 bases spanning the gap. In germline, CDR1 is LGHDT, CDR2 YNNKEL (reference sequence). The CDR3 contains 18 residues.

This clonotype was counted at least ten times. The chain has TRBV30 and TRBJ1-6, with a weak D call TRBD1 (5 bases). The CDR3 runs to 14 residues. The V gene's germline CDR1 is GTSNPN and CDR2 SVGIG (reference sequence). The V and J ends lost 2 bases and 8 bases respectively, with 13 bases between them. CDR3 in amino acids: CAWSLLRGDSPLHF. CDR3 sequence (DNA): TGTGCCTGGAGTCTTCTCCGAGGGGATTCACCCCTCCACTTT.

This clonotype has a count of ten or more. The gene calls are TRBV28 and TRBJ2-2; 12 nucleotides agree with TRBD1. The germline CDR1 and CDR2 sequences are MDHEN and SYDVKM. CDR3 size: 16 residues. Losses at the gene ends were 8 bases for V and 0 bases for J; bases not matched to a gene: 4. DNA for the CDR3: TGTGCCAGCGGGGGACAGGGGGCGCCGAACACCGGGGAGCTGTTTTTT. Encoded protein: CASGGQGAPNTGELFF. Complete variable domain (other parts from reference TRBV28 and TRBJ2-2): DVKVTQSSRYLVKRTGEKVFLECVQDMDHENMFWYRQDPGLGLRLIYFSYDVKMKEKGDIPEGYSVSREKKERFSLILESASTNQTSMYLCASGGQGAPNTGELFFGEGSRLTVL.

This clonotype was counted between two and nine times. This rearrangement joins TRBV28 to TRBJ2-7, with D tentatively TRBD1 (6 bases). Germline loops: CDR1 MDHEN, CDR2 SYDVKM. CDR3 length: 13 amino acids. Trimming left V 4 bases short and J 7 bases short, with 14 bases between. CDR3 sequence reads: CASSWGPAGEQYF. DNA for the CDR3: TGTGCCAGCAGTTGGGGGCCCGCCGGGGAGCAGTACTTC.

This clonotype was counted between two and nine times. This chain uses TRBV20-1 with TRBJ2-5, with 7 bases aligning to TRBD1. The CDR3 has 13 amino acids. The J segment lost 6 bases and the V segment lost 3 bases, leaving 7 bases of the junction unmatched. In germline, CDR1 is DFQATT, CDR2 SNEGSKA (reference sequence). CDR3 in amino acids: CSASLGTAQTQYF. DNA of the CDR3: TGCAGTGCTAGCCTTGGGACAGCCCAGACCCAGTACTTC.

This clonotype was detected only a few times. V is TRBV6-2 or TRBV6-3 and J is TRBJ2-1; D is perhaps TRBD1 or TRBD2 (6 bases each). The CDR3 runs 19 residues. Germline V gene lookup returns CDR1 MNHEY and CDR2 SVGEGT. Trimming cost V 10 bases and J 8 bases, with 36 bases left between them. The CDR3 nucleotides are TGTGCCACCAGACTCGTCGGGAGTGGGAGTGGGTGGGGGCAAGATGAGCAGTTCTTC. Protein sequence: CATRLVGSGSGWGQDEQFF.

The rearrangement links TRBV18 to TRBJ2-7; TRBD1 matches at 10 bases. With V trimmed by 3 bases and J by 2 bases, 7 bases remained unmatched. CDR1 and CDR2 from the germline V gene are KGHSH and LQKENI. The CDR3 spans 16 residues. The CDR3 DNA sequence: TGTGCCAGCTCACCCCTGGGGACAGGGGCCACCTACGAGCAGTACTTC. It codes for CASSPLGTGATYEQYF.

This clonotype has at least ten counts. The chain carries TRBV11-1 and TRBJ2-3, with 7 positions matching TRBD1. Germline V lookup: CDR1 SGHAT, CDR2 FQDESV (reference sequence). Unmatched junction bases numbered 7, after V lost 2 bases and J lost 2 bases. CDR3 length: 16 residues. The CDR3 is CASSLYGTVDTDTQYF. CDR3 DNA: TGTGCCAGCAGCTTATACGGGACAGTCGACACAGATACGCAGTATTTT.

This clonotype was counted many times. V usage is TRBV20-1 and J usage is TRBJ1-1, with D possibly being TRBD1 (5 bases). The CDR3 is 14 residues long. Looked up from germline, CDR1 is DFQATT and CDR2 is SNEGSKA (reference sequence). The V end was cut by 1 base, the J end by 1 base, with 10 bases between. CDR3 coding DNA: TGCAGTGCTAGAGCTTGGGGGGGGAACACTGAAGCTTTCTTT. This gives the protein CSARAWGGNTEAFF.

The table lists this clonotype with a few counts. The V and J genes are TRBV20-1 and TRBJ2-7; 13 nucleotides align to TRBD2. The V and J ends lost 0 bases and 0 bases, in that order; junction bases with no gene match: 5. The CDR3 runs to 17 residues. Germline V gene sequence: CDR1 DFQATT, CDR2 SNEGSKA (reference sequence). The CDR3 region is CSAREGLAGLSSYEQYF. The CDR3 nucleotides read TGCAGTGCTAGAGAGGGACTAGCGGGACTCAGCTCCTACGAGCAGTACTTC.

This clonotype has only a few counts. The J gene is TRBJ1-4, the V gene TRBV6-1; perhaps TRBD1 as D (5 bases). Trimming removed 6 bases at V and 8 bases at J, with 16 bases between. Germline values: CDR1 MNHNS, CDR2 SASEGT. The CDR3 totals 14 residues. CDR3 sequence reads: CASSHTREGEKLFF. The CDR3 coding sequence is TGTGCCAGCAGCCACACCAGGGAGGGAGAAAAACTGTTTTTT.

The chain is built from TRBV5-8 and TRBJ1-6; no firm D call. The germline V and J ends were trimmed by 2 bases and 8 bases, with 5 bases remaining between them. Germline V lookup: CDR1 SGHTS, CDR2 YDEGEE. The CDR3 length is 12 residues. CDR3 bases: TGTGCCAGCAGCTTCAGTTATTCACCCCTCCACTTT. Its translation: CASSFSYSPLHF.

The table lists this clonotype with many counts. The V call is TRBV7-9, the J call TRBJ1-1, with D unclear. The CDR3 runs 14 residues. Trimming left V 7 bases short and J 1 base short, with 13 bases between. The germline V gene encodes CDR1 SEHNR and CDR2 FQNEAQ (reference sequence). For the CDR3, the DNA is TGTGCCAGCACCACACCCGGGGAGAACACTGAAGCTTTCTTT. It yields the protein CASTTPGENTEAFF.